A single sample gave rise to the 21 T cell receptor beta chains below, sequenced in a study of cytomegalovirus exposure and HLA in healthy donors. The PCR ran on 60 Vbeta and 13 Jbeta primers. Here immunoSEQ multiplex PCR was the method, and the copy in TCRdb shows in-frame clones only, minus some. The sample shows some 84,000 clones, more than 60% of them seen only once. The source material was PBMCs. These receptors were collected from a boy aged 5-17 years in good health and CMV-seronegative.

The gene calls are TRBV6-6 and TRBJ1-5; 7 nucleotides match TRBD1. Germline V gene sequence: CDR1 MNHNY, CDR2 SVGAGI (reference sequence). CDR3 length: 14 amino acids. The J segment lost 5 bases and the V segment lost 6 bases, leaving 7 bases of the junction unmatched. The CDR3 DNA reads as TGTGCCAGCAGCCAATCGACAGGGTATCAGCCCCAGCATTTT. Translating gives CASSQSTGYQPQHF.

J is TRBJ2-2 and V is TRBV18; 9 bases line up with TRBD1. The V segment lost 5 bases and the J segment 3 bases; nucleotides outside the gene matches: 4. The CDR3 is 15 residues long. Germline assignment: CDR1 KGHSH and CDR2 LQKENI. CDR3 residues: CASSLQGAYTGELFF. CDR3 sequence (DNA): TGTGCCAGCTCATTACAGGGGGCGTACACCGGGGAGCTGTTTTTT.

This sequence joins TRBV6-5 and TRBJ1-6; D possibly corresponds to TRBD1 (6 bases). The V gene lost 6 bases and the J gene lost 10 bases, with 19 bases spanning the gap. This CDR3 has 15 residues. Germline CDR1 and CDR2: MNHEY and SVGAGI. CDR3 DNA sequence: TGTGCCAGCAGGGTAGGGACAAAACAAGGATCACCCCTCCACTTT. Residues: CASRVGTKQGSPLHF.

The chain couples TRBV7-2 to TRBJ2-1; tentatively, D is TRBD2 (5 bases). Trimming took 1 base from V and 5 from J, leaving 9 bases between them. The CDR3 consists of 14 residues. The V gene's germline CDR1 is SGHTA and CDR2 FQGNSA. CDR3 sequence: CASSLGAGHNEQFF. The CDR3, as DNA: TGTGCCAGCAGCTTAGGGGCGGGCCACAATGAGCAGTTCTTC.

The V call is TRBV7-9, the J call TRBJ2-5; maybe TRBD1 (5 bases). The CDR3 is 13 amino acids. Between the trimmed V and J ends, which lost 5 bases and 3 bases, there was a span of 10 bases. CDR1 SEHNR and CDR2 FQNEAQ come from the germline V gene (reference sequence). CDR3 in DNA: TGTGCCAGCAGCCTGGGGCTAGAAGAGACCCAGTACTTC. The encoded protein is CASSLGLEETQYF.

This chain uses TRBV30 with TRBJ2-7, with D uncertain. Germline V CDR1 and CDR2: GTSNPN, SVGIG (reference sequence). The CDR3 covers 14 residues. V lost 0 bases and J lost 4, with 13 bases in between. For the CDR3, the DNA is TGTGCCTGGAGTGTACGTGCGGTGTGGTACGAGCAGTACTTC. This gives the protein CAWSVRAVWYEQYF.

The V call is TRBV7-9, the J call TRBJ1-2, with a tentative D call TRBD1 (5 bases). Trimming left V 5 bases short and J 0 bases short, with 16 bases between. This CDR3 region has 16 residues. CDR1 and CDR2 from the germline V gene are SEHNR and FQNEAQ (reference sequence). The CDR3 is CASSPGGTAANYGYTF. The CDR3, as DNA: TGTGCCAGCAGCCCGGGGGGTACGGCAGCTAACTATGGCTACACCTTC.

This clone has only a few counts. This chain links TRBV5-1 with TRBJ2-5; 7 bases are a match to TRBD1. V lost 7 bases to trimming and J lost 5 bases; unmatched junction nucleotides: 5. Germline values: CDR1 SGHRS, CDR2 YFSETQ. The CDR3 totals 12 residues. The CDR3 region has the DNA TGCGCCAGCGCGTTACAGGGGGAGACCCAGTACTTC. Encoded protein: CASALQGETQYF.

The chain has TRBV6-5 and TRBJ2-5; the match to TRBD2 covers 11 bases. The length of the CDR3 is 16 residues. J gave up 0 bases and V 2 bases, and 2 bases lay outside the gene matches. Germline V lookup: CDR1 MNHEY, CDR2 SVGAGI. CDR3 region: CASSYRTSGYQETQYF. CDR3 in DNA: TGTGCCAGCAGTTACCGGACTAGCGGGTACCAAGAGACCCAGTACTTC.

This clone came up once. The CDR3, as DNA: TGTGCCAGCAGTTACTCGTATGAACTTTACAATGAGCAGTTCTTC. Protein: CASSYSYELYNEQFF. V is TRBV6-5 and J is TRBJ2-1; unclear D gene. CDR3 length equals 15 residues. Trimming took off 0 bases at V and 4 bases at J, with 10 bases between the two ends. Germline CDR1 is MNHEY and CDR2 is SVGAGI.

The chain carries TRBV7-9 and TRBJ2-1; a weak D match, TRBD1 (5 bases). Germline V CDR1 and CDR2: SEHNR, FQNEAQ (reference sequence). This CDR3 region has 15 residues. V was cut by 0 bases and J by 5 bases, with 11 bases left in between. The CDR3 protein is CASSLAGVEHNEQFF. The CDR3 DNA reads as TGTGCCAGCAGCTTAGCAGGGGTAGAGCACAATGAGCAGTTCTTC.

The rearrangement joins TRBV5-1 to TRBJ2-7, with 10 positions matching TRBD1. Germline V lookup: CDR1 SGHRS, CDR2 YFSETQ. The CDR3 is made up of 18 amino acids. V lost 0 bases to trimming and J lost 3 bases; unmatched junction nucleotides: 12. Here the CDR3 DNA reads TGCGCCAGCAGCTTGGGTACCCAGGGACAGGGGATTAGCTACGAGCAGTACTTC. Translated: CASSLGTQGQGISYEQYF.

The V and J genes are TRBV7-9 and TRBJ2-3; 12 nucleotides agree with TRBD2. The germline CDR1 and CDR2 sequences are SEHNR and FQNEAQ (reference sequence). This CDR3 contains 15 residues. Losses at the gene ends were 8 bases for V and 2 bases for J; bases not matched to a gene: 5. CDR3 in DNA: TGTGCCAGCGGGAGACTAGCGGGGGACACAGATACGCAGTATTTT. This sequence encodes CASGRLAGDTDTQYF.

This clone was recorded a few times. V and J are TRBV23-1 and TRBJ2-7, with a weak D call TRBD2 (7 bases). TRBV23-1 is flagged as an ORF with uncertain function. The V and J ends lost 0 bases and 4 bases respectively, with 16 bases between them. The CDR3 sequence is 16 residues long. The CDR3 sequence is CASSQSGRGVWYEQYF. Written as DNA, the CDR3 is TGCGCCAGCAGTCAATCGGGGAGGGGGGTCTGGTACGAGCAGTACTTC.

The rearrangement links TRBV4-3 to TRBJ1-1; 7 nucleotides agree with TRBD1. The ends lost 0 bases at V and 5 bases at J; junction bases unmatched: 6. Germline V gene lookup returns CDR1 LGHNA and CDR2 YSLEER. This CDR3 has 15 amino acids. The CDR3 sequence: CASSQEDRAGTEAFF. The CDR3 nucleotides are TGCGCCAGCAGCCAAGAAGACAGGGCGGGTACTGAAGCTTTCTTT.

V is TRBV4-3 and J is TRBJ2-5, with D possibly matching TRBD2 (6 bases). The CDR3 consists of 15 residues. V was pared by 0 bases and J by 5 bases, with 13 bases between. Germline CDR1 is LGHNA and CDR2 is YSLEER. DNA of the CDR3: TGCGCCAGCAGCCAAGATAAGGGAGGATGGGAGACCCAGTACTTC. Translating it yields CASSQDKGGWETQYF.

The rearrangement joins TRBV15 to TRBJ1-5, with a tentative D call TRBD1 (6 bases). Germline lookup yields CDR1 LNHNV and CDR2 YYDKDF (reference sequence). Trimming pared 0 bases from V and 2 bases from J, leaving 11 bases between. The CDR3 is 16 residues long. The CDR3 here is CATSRDRAGGNQPQHF. The CDR3, as DNA: TGTGCCACCAGCAGAGATAGGGCAGGGGGCAATCAGCCCCAGCATTTT.

The J gene is TRBJ1-2, the V gene TRBV7-2; no reliable D call. The germline V gene has CDR1 SGHTA and CDR2 FQGNSA. V lost 5 bases, J lost 8 bases, and 21 bases lay in between. This CDR3 contains 15 residues. CDR3 residues: CASSQRITRGEGYTF. The CDR3 nucleotides are TGTGCCAGCAGCCAAAGGATCACGCGGGGAGAGGGCTACACCTTC.

The chain recombines TRBV4-2 with TRBJ1-4, with 8 nucleotides matching TRBD1. Germline V gene data show CDR1 as LGHNA and CDR2 as YNFKEQ. Germline trimming cut 4 bases from V and 4 bases from J; bases unmatched to any gene: 14. The CDR3 length is 18 residues. CDR3 in amino acids: CASSPSPPGTGNNEKLFF. CDR3 DNA: TGTGCCAGCAGCCCAAGTCCCCCGGGGACAGGCAATAATGAAAAACTGTTTTTT.

Only a few counts were recorded for this clone. This chain links TRBV27 with TRBJ1-6; a possible D gene is TRBD1 (6 bases). CDR1 is MNHEY and CDR2 is SMNVEV in the germline V gene (reference sequence). The CDR3 has 14 amino acids. Trimming left V 4 bases short and J 7 bases short, with 11 bases between. The CDR3 loop is CASSSNTGNSPLHF. As DNA, the CDR3 is TGTGCCAGCAGTTCAAACACAGGGAATTCACCCCTCCACTTT.

This chain connects TRBV27 to TRBJ2-3, with unresolved D. Germline V gives CDR1 MNHEY, CDR2 SMNVEV (reference sequence). The CDR3 has 12 amino acids. V lost 5 bases and J 0 bases, leaving 3 bases between the germline ends. The CDR3: CASSQSTDTQYF. The CDR3 DNA reads TGTGCCAGCAGTCAAAGCACAGATACGCAGTATTTT.